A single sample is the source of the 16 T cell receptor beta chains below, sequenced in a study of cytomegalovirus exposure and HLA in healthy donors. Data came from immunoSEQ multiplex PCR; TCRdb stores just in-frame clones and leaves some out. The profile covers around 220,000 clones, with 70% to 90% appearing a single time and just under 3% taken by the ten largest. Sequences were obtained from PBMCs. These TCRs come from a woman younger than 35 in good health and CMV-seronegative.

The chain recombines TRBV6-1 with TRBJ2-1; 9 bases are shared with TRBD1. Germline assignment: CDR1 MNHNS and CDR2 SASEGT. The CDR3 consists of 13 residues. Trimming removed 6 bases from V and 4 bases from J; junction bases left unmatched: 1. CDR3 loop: CASRTGGYNEQFF. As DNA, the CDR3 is TGTGCCAGCAGGACAGGGGGATACAATGAGCAGTTCTTC.

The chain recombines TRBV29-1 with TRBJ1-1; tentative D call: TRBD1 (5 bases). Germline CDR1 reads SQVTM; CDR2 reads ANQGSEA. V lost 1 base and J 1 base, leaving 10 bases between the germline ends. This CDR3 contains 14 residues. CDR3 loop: CSVEGTTENTEAFF. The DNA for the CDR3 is TGCAGCGTTGAAGGGACGACAGAGAACACTGAAGCTTTCTTT.

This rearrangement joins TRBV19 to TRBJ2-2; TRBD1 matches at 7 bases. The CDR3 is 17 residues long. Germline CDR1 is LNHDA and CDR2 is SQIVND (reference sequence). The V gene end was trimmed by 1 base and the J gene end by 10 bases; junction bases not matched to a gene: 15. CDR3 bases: TGTGCCAGTAGTATAGGAGAGACAGGGACCCGATCCGTGGAGCTGTTTTTT. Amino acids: CASSIGETGTRSVELFF.

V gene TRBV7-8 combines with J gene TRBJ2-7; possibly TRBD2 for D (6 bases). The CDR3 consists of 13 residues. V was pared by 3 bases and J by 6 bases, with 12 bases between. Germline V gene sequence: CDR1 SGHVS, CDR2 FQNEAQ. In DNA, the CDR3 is TGTGCCAGCAGCTTCGGGAGTCTTGGCGAGCAGTACTTC. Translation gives CASSFGSLGEQYF.

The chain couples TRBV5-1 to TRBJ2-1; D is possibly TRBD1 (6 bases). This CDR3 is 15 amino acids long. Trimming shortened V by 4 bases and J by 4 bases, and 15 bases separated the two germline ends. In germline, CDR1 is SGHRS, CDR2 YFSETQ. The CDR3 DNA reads TGCGCCAGCAGCACCACAGGGTCCCTTTACAATGAGCAGTTCTTC. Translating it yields CASSTTGSLYNEQFF.

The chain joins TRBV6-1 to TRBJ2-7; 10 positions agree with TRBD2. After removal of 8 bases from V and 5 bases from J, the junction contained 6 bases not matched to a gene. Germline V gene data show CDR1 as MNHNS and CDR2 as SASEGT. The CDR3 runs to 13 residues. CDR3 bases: TGTGCCAGCTCCCAGCGGGAGGGCCACGAGCAGTACTTC. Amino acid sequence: CASSQREGHEQYF.

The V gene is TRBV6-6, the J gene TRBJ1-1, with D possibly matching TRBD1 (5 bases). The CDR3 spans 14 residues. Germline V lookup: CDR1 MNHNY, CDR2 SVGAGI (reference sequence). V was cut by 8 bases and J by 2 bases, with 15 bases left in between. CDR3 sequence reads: CASGGEGRNTEAFF. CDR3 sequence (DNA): TGTGCCAGCGGGGGGGAGGGACGAAACACTGAAGCTTTCTTT.

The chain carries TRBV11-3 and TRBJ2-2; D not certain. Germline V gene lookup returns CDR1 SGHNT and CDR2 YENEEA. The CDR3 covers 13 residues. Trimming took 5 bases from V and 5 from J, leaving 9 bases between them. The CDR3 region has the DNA TGTGCCAGCAGCCCCAGAAGAACCGGGGAGCTGTTTTTT. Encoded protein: CASSPRRTGELFF.

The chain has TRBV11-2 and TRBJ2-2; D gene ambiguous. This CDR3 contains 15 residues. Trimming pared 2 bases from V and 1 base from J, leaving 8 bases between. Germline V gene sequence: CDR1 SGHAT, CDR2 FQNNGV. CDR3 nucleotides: TGTGCCAGCAGCTTAAGAGCTATGAACACCGGGGAGCTGTTTTTT. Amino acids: CASSLRAMNTGELFF.

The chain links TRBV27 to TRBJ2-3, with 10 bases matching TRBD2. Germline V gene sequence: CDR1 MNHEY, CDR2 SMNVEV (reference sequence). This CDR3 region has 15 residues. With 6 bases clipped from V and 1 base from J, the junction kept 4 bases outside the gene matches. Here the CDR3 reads CASRRTSGRTDTQYF. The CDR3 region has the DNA TGTGCCAGCAGACGGACTAGCGGCCGCACAGATACGCAGTATTTT.

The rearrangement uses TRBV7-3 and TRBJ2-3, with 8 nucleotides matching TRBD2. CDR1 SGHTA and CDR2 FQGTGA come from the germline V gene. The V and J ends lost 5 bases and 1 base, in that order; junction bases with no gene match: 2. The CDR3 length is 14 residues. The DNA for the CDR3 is TGTGCCAGCAGCCCAGCGGGAGGCACAGATACGCAGTATTTT. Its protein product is CASSPAGGTDTQYF.

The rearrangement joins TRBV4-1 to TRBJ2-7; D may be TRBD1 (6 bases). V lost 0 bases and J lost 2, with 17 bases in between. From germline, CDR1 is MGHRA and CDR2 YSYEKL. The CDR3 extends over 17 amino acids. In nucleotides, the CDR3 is TGCGCCAGCAGCCAAGAAGCCCTTACAGGGATCCCCTACGAGCAGTACTTC. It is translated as CASSQEALTGIPYEQYF.

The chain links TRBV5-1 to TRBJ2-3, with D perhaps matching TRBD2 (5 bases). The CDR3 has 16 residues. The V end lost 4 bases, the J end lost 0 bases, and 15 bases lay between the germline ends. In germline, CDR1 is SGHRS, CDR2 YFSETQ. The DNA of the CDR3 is TGCGCCAGCAGCCCGACCGGGGAGATGAGCACAGATACGCAGTATTTT. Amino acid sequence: CASSPTGEMSTDTQYF.

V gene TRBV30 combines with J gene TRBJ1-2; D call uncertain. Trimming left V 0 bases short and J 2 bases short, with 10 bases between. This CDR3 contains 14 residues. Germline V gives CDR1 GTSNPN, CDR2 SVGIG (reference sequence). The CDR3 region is CAWSVRFENYGYTF. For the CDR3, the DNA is TGTGCCTGGAGTGTAAGATTCGAGAACTATGGCTACACCTTC.

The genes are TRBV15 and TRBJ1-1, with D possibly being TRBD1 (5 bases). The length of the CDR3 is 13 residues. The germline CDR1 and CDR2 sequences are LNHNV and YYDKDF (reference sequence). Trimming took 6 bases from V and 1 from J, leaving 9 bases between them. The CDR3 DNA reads TGTGCCACCAGGGCGACAGAGAACACTGAAGCTTTCTTT. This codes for CATRATENTEAFF.

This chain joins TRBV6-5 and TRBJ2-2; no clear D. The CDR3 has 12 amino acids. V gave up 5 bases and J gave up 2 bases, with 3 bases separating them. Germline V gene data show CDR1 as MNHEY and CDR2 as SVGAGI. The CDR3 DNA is TGTGCCAGCAGTCAAAACACCGGGGAGCTGTTTTTT. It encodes CASSQNTGELFF.